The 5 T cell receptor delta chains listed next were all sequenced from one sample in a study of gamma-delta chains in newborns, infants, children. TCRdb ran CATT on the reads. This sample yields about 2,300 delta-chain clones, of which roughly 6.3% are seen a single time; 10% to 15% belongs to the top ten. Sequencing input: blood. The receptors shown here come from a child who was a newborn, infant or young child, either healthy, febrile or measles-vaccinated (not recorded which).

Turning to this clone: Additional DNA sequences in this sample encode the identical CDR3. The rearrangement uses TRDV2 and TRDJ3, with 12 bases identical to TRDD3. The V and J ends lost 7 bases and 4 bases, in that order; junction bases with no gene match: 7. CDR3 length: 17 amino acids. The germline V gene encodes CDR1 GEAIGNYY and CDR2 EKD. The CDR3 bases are TGTGCCTGCGACGCACTGGGGGATACATGGGACACCCGACAGATGTTTTTC. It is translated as CACDALGDTWDTRQMFF.

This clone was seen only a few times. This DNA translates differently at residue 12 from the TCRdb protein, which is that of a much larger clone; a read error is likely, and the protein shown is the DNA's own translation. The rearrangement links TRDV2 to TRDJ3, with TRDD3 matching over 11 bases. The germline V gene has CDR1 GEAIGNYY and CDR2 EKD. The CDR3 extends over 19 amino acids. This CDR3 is CACDTVSGGYSLDTRQMFF. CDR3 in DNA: TGTGCCTGTGACACAGTTTCTGGGGGATACTCCTTGGACACCCGACAGATGTTTTTC.

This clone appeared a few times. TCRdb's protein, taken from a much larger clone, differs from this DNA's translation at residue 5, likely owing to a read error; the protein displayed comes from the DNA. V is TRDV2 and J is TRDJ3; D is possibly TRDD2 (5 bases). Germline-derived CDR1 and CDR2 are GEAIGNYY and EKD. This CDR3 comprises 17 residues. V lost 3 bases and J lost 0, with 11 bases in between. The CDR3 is CACDALLSSWDTRQMFF. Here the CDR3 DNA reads TGTGCCTGTGACGCCCTACTGAGCTCCTGGGACACCCGACAGATGTTTTTC.

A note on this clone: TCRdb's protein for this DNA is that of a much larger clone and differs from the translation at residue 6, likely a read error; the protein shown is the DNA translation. The CDR3 loop reads CACDTVVPTPSSWDTRQMFF. In DNA form, the CDR3 reads TGTGCCTGTGACACCGTTGTACCCACCCCAAGCTCCTGGGACACCCGACAGATGTTTTTC. This sequence joins TRDV2 and TRDJ3; no definite D call. CDR3 length: 20 residues. V lost 0 bases and J 0 bases, leaving 17 bases between the germline ends. From germline, CDR1 is GEAIGNYY and CDR2 EKD.

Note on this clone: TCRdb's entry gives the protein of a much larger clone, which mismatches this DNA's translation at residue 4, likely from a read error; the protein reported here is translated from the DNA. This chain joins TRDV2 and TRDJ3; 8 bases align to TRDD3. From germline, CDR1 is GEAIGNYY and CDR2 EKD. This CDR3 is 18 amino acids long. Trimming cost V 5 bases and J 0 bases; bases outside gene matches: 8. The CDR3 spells CACGILGASSWDTRQMFF. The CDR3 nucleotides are TGTGCCTGTGGCATACTGGGGGCCAGCTCCTGGGACACCCGACAGATGTTTTTC.